This T cell receptor beta chain comes out of a study of T cell responses to AZD1222 COVID-19 vaccine (dated by TCRdb to 2020 to 2022). With respect to the entire study: AZD1222 recipients given second doses at about 4 weeks or at about 12 weeks were pooled, since spike-specific TCR depth and breadth were not found to differ between the two schedules. Enrollment into the trials was organized by age into subgroups of 18-55, 56-69 and 70-plus years, and those subgroups contained about 150, 27 and 61 TCR-sequenced participants, respectively. TCR sequencing covered 233 trial participants: 200 to 220 given two doses of AZD1222 and some 25 given two doses of MenACWY control vaccine. Findings and caveats that apply to the study as a whole: Participants were mostly white British, with more females than males. The authors suggested clonal diversity may have been underestimated. In the small 56-69-year group, the increase in depth fell short of significance, most likely because of low power. The whole spike protein was spanned by vaccine-associated CD4 TCRs, and dominant responses were seen in regions 160-218 and 743-854. Conclusions about previously exposed vaccinees are limited, since just 5 to 7 AZD1222 recipients were seropositive for SARS-CoV-2 at baseline. After two AZD1222 doses, spike-specific TCR breadth and depth were significantly higher than at day 0 and than in MenACWY recipients. Because no day 14 peak-response samples were available, repertoires were characterized only after the peak T cell response. Reportedly, almost half of the unique spike-specific TCRs recognized epitopes lying outside the regions that are mutated in the B.1.351 and B.1.1.7 variants.

The sample's time point, from its label and the paper: baseline before first vaccination. Vaccinee samples were obtained from the UK trials COV001 and COV002, which included a single-blind randomized controlled phase 2/3 trial of AZD1222 (ChAdOx1 nCoV-19) in healthy adults. Trial participant PBMC samples were collected at day 0 and day 28 after the second dose for TCRbeta chain sequencing. This clone has just a few counts. Its specific antigen is unknown. No clone much larger than this one lies a single base away; base qualities are absent. The germline ends are 9 bases apart after V is trimmed by 0 bases and J by 4 bases. Via the germline V gene (reference sequence), CDR1 is MNHEY and CDR2 SMNVEV. The CDR3 starts with the cysteine, ends with the phenylalanine, and has 15 residues. CDR3 DNA only is kept here, 45 bases in frame from base 1. The CDR3 regions of human TCRbeta chains were analyzed by immunosequencing. For the original study's pipeline: TCRs in the repertoires were matched against a reference library of SARS-CoV-2-specific TCRs that had been generated with the MIRA antigen-specificity platform. Breadth meant the fraction of unique TCRs that were SARS-CoV-2-associated, whereas depth meant the fraction of total T cells that were SARS-CoV-2-associated. Using the MIRA data, each spike-specific TCR was assigned both to the spike region to which the TCR was reactive and to a CD4 or CD8 class. Log10-transformed breadth and depth values were compared by one-way ANOVA with Sidak's multiple comparisons tests. The table comes from immuneACCESS by way of TCRdb, which keeps in-frame sequences with V and J called. Part of the clones is missing from these tables; in studies checked, under half for an unresolved V gene and the rest for unknown reasons. V, J and clone size are those of that table, while D and trimming were read from the DNA. In this sample the table shows roughly 72,000 clones, around 85% of which occur a single time. The ten most abundant clones make up around 21% of the sample.

This sequence uses TRBV27 and TRBJ2-2; the D gene is perhaps TRBD1 or TRBD2, each of them matching over 6 bases. The sequence was obtained from an adult in good health. This material consisted of peripheral blood, taken on day 0 of AZD1222 vaccination. The bases are TGTGCCAGCAGTTTATCGGGGGGCGTCACCGGGGAGCTGTTTTTT. Protein translation: CASSLSGGVTGELFF.